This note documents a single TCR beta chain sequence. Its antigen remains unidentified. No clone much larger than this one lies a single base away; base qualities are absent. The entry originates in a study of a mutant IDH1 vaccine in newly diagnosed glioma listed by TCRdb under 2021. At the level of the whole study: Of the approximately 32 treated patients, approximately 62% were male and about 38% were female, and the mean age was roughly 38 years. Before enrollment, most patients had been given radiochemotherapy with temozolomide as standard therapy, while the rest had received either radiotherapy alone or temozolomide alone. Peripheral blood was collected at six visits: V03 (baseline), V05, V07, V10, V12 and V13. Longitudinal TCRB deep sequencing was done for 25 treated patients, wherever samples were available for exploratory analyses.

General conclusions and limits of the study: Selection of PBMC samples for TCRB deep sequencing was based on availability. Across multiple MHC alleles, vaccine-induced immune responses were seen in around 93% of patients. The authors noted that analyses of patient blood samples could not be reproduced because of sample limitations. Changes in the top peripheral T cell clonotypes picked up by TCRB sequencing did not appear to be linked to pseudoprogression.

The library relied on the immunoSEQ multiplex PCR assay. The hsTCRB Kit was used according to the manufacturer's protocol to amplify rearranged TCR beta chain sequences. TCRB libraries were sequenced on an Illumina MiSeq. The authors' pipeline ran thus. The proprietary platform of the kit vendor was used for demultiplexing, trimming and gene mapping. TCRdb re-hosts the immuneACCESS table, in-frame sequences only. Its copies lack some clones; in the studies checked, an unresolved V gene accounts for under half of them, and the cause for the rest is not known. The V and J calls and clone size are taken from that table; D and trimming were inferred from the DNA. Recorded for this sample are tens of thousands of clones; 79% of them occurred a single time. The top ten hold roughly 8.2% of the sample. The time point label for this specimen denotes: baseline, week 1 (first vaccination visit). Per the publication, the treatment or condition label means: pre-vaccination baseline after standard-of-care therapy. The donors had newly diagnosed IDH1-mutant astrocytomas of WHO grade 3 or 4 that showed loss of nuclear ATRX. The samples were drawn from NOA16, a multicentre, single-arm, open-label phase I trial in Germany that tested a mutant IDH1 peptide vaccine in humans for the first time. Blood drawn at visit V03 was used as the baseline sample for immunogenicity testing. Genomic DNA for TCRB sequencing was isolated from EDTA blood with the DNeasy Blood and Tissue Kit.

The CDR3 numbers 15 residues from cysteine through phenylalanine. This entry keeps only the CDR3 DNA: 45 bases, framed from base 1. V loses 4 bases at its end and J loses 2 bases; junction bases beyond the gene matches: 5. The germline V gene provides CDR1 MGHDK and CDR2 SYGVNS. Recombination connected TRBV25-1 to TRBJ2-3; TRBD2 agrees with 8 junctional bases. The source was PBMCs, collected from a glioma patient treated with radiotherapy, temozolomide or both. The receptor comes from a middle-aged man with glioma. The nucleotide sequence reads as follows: TGTGCCAGCAGTGTCCGGGGGGGATACACAGATACGCAGTATTTT. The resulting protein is CASSVRGGYTDTQYF.